This T cell receptor (beta chain) was recorded in a study of blood T cell repertoires in COVID-19. About the study: From the United States, Italy and Spain came samples of acute and convalescent COVID-19. PBMCs, B-cell-depleted T cells, or T cells were the source of the cDNA or gDNA that made up the material.

Original processing methods: Estimates of nucleated cell counts were drawn from the amplification of reference gene primers. Libraries were prepared by immunoSEQ multiplex PCR; TCRdb keeps only in-frame clonotypes and omits some of them. V and J calls and clone size follow that table, whereas D and trimming were derived from the DNA. Of about 73,000 clones listed, 80% to 85% are singletons. Between the trimmed V and J ends, which lost 7 bases and 1 base, there was a span of 12 bases. Per germline, CDR1 MNHEY and CDR2 SVGAGI. The CDR3 has 14 residues. The gene calls are TRBV6-5 and TRBJ2-3; perhaps TRBD1 as D (6 bases). Sequenced input: peripheral blood. This sequence was found in a man aged 80 or over with active or convalescent COVID-19. CDR3 loop: CASMAPGGTDTQYF. The CDR3, as DNA: TGTGCCAGCATGGCCCCAGGGGGCACAGATACGCAGTATTTT.